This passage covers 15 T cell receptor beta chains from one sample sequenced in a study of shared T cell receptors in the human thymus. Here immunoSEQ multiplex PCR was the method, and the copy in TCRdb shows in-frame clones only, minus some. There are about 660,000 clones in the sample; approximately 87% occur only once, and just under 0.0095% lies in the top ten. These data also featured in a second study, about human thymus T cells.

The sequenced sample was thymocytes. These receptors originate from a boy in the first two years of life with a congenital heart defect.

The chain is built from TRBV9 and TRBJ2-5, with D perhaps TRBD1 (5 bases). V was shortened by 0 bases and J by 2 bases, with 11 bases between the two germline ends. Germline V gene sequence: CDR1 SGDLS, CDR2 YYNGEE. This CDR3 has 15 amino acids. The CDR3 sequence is CASSVANGAQETQYF. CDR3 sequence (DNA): TGTGCCAGCAGCGTAGCTAATGGGGCGCAAGAGACCCAGTACTTC.

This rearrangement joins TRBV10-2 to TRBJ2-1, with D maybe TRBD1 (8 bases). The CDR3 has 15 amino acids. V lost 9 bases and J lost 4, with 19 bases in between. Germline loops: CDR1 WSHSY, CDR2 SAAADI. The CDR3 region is CASLIDRGLYNEQFF. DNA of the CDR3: TGCGCCAGTCTTATTGACAGGGGACTATACAATGAGCAGTTCTTC.

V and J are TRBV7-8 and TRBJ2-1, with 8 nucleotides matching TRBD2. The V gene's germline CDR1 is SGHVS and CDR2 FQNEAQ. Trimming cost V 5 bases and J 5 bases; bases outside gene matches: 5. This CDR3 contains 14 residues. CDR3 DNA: TGTGCCAGCAGCCCCCTAGCGGGCAACAATGAGCAGTTCTTC. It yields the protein CASSPLAGNNEQFF.

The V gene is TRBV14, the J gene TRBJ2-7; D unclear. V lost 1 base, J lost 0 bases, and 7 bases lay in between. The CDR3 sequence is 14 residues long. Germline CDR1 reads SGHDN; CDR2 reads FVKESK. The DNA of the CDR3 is TGTGCCAGCAGCCAAGGTCCGAGCTCCTACGAGCAGTACTTC. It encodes CASSQGPSSYEQYF.

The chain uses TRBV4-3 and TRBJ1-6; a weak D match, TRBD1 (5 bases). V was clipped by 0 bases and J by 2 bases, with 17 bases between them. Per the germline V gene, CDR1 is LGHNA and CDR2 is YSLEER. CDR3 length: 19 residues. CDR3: CASSQDERGYGAYNSPLHF. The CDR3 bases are TGCGCCAGCAGCCAAGATGAGCGGGGCTATGGTGCCTATAATTCACCCCTCCACTTT.

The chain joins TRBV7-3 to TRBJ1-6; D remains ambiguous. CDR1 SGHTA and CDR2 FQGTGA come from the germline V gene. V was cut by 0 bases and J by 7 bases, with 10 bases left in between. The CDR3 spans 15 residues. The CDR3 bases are TGTGCCAGCAGCTTAACCGGGGTTGACAATTCACCCCTCCACTTT. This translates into CASSLTGVDNSPLHF.

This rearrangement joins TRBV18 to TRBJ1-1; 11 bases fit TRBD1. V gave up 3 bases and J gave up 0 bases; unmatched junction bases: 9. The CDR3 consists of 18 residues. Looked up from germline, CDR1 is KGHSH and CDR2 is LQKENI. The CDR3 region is CASSPRGQGDPMNTEAFF. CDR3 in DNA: TGTGCCAGCTCACCCCGGGGACAGGGGGATCCCATGAACACTGAAGCTTTCTTT.

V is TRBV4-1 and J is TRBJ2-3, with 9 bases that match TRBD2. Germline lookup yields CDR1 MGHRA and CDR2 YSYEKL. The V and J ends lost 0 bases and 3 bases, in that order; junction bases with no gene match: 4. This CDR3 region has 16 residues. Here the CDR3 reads CASSQDFSGGTDTQYF. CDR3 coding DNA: TGCGCCAGCAGCCAAGACTTTAGCGGGGGAACAGATACGCAGTATTTT.

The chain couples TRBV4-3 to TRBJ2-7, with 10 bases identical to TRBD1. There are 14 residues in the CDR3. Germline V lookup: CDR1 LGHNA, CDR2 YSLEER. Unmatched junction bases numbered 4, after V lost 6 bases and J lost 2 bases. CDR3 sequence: CASRTGTGAYEQYF. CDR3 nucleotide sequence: TGCGCCAGCAGGACCGGGACAGGGGCCTACGAGCAGTACTTC.

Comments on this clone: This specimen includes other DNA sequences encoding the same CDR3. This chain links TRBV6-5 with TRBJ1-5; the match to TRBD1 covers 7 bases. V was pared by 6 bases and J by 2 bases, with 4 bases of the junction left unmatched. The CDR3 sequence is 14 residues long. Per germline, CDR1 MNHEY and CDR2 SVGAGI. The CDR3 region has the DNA TGTGCCAGCAGCCACAGGGGTGGCAATCAGCCCCAGCATTTT. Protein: CASSHRGGNQPQHF.

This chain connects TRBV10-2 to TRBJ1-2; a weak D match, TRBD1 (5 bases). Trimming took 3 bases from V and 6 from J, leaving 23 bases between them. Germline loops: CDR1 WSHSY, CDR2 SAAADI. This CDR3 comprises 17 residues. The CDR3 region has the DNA TGCGCCAGCAGTGATATAAGGGGTAGTAGGGGTCGAAATGGCTACACCTTC. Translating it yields CASSDIRGSRGRNGYTF.

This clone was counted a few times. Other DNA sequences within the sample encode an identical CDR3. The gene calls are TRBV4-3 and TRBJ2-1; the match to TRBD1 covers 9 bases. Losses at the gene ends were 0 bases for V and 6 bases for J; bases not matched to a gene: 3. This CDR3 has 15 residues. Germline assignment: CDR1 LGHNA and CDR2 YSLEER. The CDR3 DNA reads TGCGCCAGCAGCCAAGAGGACAGGGGTGGCAATGAGCAGTTCTTC. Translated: CASSQEDRGGNEQFF.

The CDR3: CASSSLGADWRKLFF. In nucleotides, the CDR3 is TGTGCCAGCAGCTCGCTGGGGGCAGACTGGAGGAAACTGTTTTTT. The chain carries TRBV7-8 and TRBJ1-4, with D possibly TRBD1 on 6 matching bases. The CDR3 covers 15 residues. Germline assignment: CDR1 SGHVS and CDR2 FQNEAQ. V gave up 4 bases and J gave up 11 bases, with 20 bases separating them.

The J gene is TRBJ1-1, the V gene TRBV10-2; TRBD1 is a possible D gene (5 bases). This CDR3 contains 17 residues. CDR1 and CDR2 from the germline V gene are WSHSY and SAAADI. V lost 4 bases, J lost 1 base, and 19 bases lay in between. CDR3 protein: CASSVRDFTEENTEAFF. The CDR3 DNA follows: TGCGCCAGCAGTGTTCGGGACTTTACGGAGGAGAACACTGAAGCTTTCTTT.

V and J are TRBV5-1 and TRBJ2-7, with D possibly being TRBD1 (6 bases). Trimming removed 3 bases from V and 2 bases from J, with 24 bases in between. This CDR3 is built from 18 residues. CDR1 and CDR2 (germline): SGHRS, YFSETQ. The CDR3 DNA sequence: TGCGCCAGCAGCTCCCAGAATTTGGGACACGATGCCCCCTACGAGCAGTACTTC. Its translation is CASSSQNLGHDAPYEQYF.